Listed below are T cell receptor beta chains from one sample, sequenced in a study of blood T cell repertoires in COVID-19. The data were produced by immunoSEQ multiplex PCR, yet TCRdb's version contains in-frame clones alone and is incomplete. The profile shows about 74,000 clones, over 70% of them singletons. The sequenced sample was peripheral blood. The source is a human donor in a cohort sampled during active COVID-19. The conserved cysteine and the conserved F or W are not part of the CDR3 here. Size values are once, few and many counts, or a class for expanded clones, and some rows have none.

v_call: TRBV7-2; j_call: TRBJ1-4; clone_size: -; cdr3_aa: ASSSWGTVGEKLF
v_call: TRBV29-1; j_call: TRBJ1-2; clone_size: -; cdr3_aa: SGQGGDGYT
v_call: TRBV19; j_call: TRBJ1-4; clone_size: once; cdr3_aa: ASSDPRTGGEKLF
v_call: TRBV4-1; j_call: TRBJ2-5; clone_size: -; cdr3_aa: ASSQAMTGGRSRETQY
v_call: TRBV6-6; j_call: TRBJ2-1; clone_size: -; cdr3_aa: ASSYGGSSYNEQF
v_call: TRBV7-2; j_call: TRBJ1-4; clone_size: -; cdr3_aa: ASSLSREKLF
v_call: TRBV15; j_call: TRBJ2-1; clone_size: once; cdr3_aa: ATSRDQGSSYNEQF
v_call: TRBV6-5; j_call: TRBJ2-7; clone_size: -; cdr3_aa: ASQNRGISQYEQY
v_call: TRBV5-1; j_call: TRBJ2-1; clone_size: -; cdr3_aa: ASSLGERREQF
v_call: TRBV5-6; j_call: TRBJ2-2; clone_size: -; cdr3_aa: ASSLAGTGELF
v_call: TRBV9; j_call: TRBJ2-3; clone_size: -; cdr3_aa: ASSVATGVADTQY
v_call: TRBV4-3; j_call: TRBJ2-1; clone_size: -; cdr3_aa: ASSQDFGVSYNEQF
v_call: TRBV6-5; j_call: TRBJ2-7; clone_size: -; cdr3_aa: ASSTGTAYEQY
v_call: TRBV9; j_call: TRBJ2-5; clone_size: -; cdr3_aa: ASSVTGKETQY
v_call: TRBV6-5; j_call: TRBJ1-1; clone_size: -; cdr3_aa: AARTGSGTEAF
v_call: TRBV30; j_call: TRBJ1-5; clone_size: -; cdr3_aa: AWSPGRINQPQH
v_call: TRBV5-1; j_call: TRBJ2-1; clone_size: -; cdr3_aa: ASSSRQGASGTGEQF
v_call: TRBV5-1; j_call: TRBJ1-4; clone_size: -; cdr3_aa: ASSLNGQGAGKLF
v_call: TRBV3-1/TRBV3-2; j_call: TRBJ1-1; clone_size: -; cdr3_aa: ASSQLSTGIIDTEAF
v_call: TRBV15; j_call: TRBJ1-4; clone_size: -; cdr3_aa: ATSRESATNEKLF